Each of the 9 T cell receptor beta chains below was sequenced from the same sample in a study of blood T cells in healthy people across ages. For the second PCR, which ran for 7 to 11 cycles, a sample-barcoded 5' primer and a J-beta primer mix were used. MiXCR was run by TCRdb on the 5' RACE reads, yielding one entry per CDR3 protein. Here the sample spans 710,000 or so distinct CDR3 sequences, roughly 30% being singletons. The specimen was blood. All receptors derive from a woman aged 80 or over in good health.

Comment on this clonotype: A much larger clone differs from this one at a single base, so this may be a read error. The V gene is TRBV7-3, the J gene TRBJ2-1; TRBD2 matches 8 bases. The DNA matches TRBJ2-7 better at its end, which makes the J call doubtful. Germline V gene lookup returns CDR1 SGHTA and CDR2 FQGTGA. The CDR3 loop spans 17 amino acids. This chain's CDR3 is CASNSQGRGASYNEQYF. DNA of the CDR3: TGTGCCAGCAACTCCCAGGGGCGGGGGGCCTCTTACAATGAGCAGTACTTC.

This chain connects TRBV29-1 to TRBJ2-7, with 9 bases fitting TRBD2. The CDR3 covers 14 residues. From germline, CDR1 is SQVTM and CDR2 ANQGSEA. V was clipped by 2 bases and J by 7 bases; unmatched bases: 9. CDR3 DNA: TGCAGCGTTGAACTGGGACTAGCTTCCTCTGAGCAGTACTTC. Protein product: CSVELGLASSEQYF.

The chain carries TRBV19 and TRBJ1-6, with D uncertain. The CDR3 covers 15 residues. The germline V gene encodes CDR1 LNHDA and CDR2 SQIVND (reference sequence). The germline V and J ends were trimmed by 5 bases and 7 bases, with 15 bases remaining between them. CDR3 sequence: CASSPTRTWNSPLHF. As DNA, the CDR3 is TGTGCCAGTAGTCCAACGAGGACGTGGAATTCACCCCTCCACTTT.

This clonotype came up many times. The rearrangement links TRBV12-3 or TRBV12-4 to TRBJ1-1; no firm D call. V lost 6 bases and J lost 1, with 12 bases in between. CDR3 size: 14 residues. The CDR3 DNA reads TGTGCCAGCAGCCCGACGGCAGCGAACACTGAAGCTTTCTTT. Its protein product is CASSPTAANTEAFF.

The V gene is TRBV6-2 or TRBV6-3, the J gene TRBJ1-1; D not certain. Trimming stripped 6 bases from V and 3 bases from J, with 14 bases between. This CDR3 contains 14 residues. Germline V gene lookup returns CDR1 MNHEY and CDR2 SVGEGT. In DNA form, the CDR3 reads TGTGCCAGCAGCCGACTCTACCGGGACACTGAAGCTTTCTTT. It translates to CASSRLYRDTEAFF.

This clonotype was detected ten times or more. The chain recombines TRBV6-6 with TRBJ1-2, with D possibly matching TRBD1 (5 bases). The V and J ends lost 10 bases and 9 bases respectively, with 21 bases between them. The CDR3 covers 13 residues. CDR1 MNHNY and CDR2 SVGAGI come from the germline V gene (reference sequence). CDR3 coding DNA: TGTGCCAACTCCCCGGACATTCGAAGTAGCTACACCTTC. It codes for CANSPDIRSSYTF.

This chain joins TRBV28 and TRBJ2-7, with D hard to call. With 3 bases removed from V and 5 bases from J, the gap between germline ends came to 8 bases. This CDR3 comprises 12 residues. Looked up from germline, CDR1 is MDHEN and CDR2 is SYDVKM. DNA for the CDR3: TGTGCCAGCAGTTTTCAACCGAACGAGCAGTACTTC. Protein product: CASSFQPNEQYF.

This clonotype was observed many times. This rearrangement joins TRBV5-1 to TRBJ1-1, with 7 bases matching TRBD1. The CDR3 spans 12 residues. J gave up 10 bases and V 0 bases, and 3 bases lay outside the gene matches. Germline V CDR1 and CDR2: SGHRS, YFSETQ. CDR3 sequence (DNA): TGCGCCAGCAGCTTGGGGGACAGAGGAGCTTTCTTT. This translates into CASSLGDRGAFF.

The table lists this clonotype with a few counts. The V call is TRBV20-1, the J call TRBJ2-7; tentative D call: TRBD1 (6 bases). CDR3 length equals 13 residues. Germline CDR1 and CDR2: DFQATT and SNEGSKA (reference sequence). Trimming took off 6 bases at V and 3 bases at J, with 15 bases between the two ends. The CDR3: CSARTVAGYEQYF. The DNA for the CDR3 is TGCAGTGCCCGGACAGTTGCGGGCTACGAGCAGTACTTC.